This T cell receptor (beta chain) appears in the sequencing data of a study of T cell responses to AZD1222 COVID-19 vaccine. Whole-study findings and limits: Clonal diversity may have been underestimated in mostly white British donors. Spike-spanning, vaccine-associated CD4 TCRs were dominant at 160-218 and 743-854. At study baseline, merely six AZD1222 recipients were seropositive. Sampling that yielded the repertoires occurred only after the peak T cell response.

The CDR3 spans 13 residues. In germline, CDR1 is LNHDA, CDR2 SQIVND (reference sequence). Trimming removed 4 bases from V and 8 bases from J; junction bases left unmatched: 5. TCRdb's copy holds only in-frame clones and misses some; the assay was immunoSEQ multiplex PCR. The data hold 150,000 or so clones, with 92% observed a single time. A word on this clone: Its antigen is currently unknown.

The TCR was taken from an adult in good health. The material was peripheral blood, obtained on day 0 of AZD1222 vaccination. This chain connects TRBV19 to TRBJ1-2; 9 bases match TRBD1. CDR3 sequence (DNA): TGTGCCAGTAGTAGGGGGACAGGGAGCGGCTACACCTTC. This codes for CASSRGTGSGYTF.